The 31 T cell receptor beta chains below were found in one sample sequenced in a study of PD-1 blockade in classical Hodgkin lymphoma (dated by TCRdb to the early 2020s). The meaning of the sample's time point label: cycle 2 day 1 (C2D1) of nivolumab. Every trial patient had relapsed after autologous stem cell transplantation, and cohorts A, B and C differed in prior brentuximab vedotin exposure. Library creation used the immunoSEQ multiplex PCR assay. TCRdb provides this immuneACCESS table in a form limited to in-frame rearrangements. Some clones are lacking; in checked studies, under half of them reflect an unresolved V gene, and why the rest are absent is not known. The sample table records 25,000 to 35,000 clones; roughly 85% of these occur just once. 21% of the sample goes to the ten largest clones. The sequenced sample was peripheral blood mononuclear cells (PBMCs), obtained before the second cycle of nivolumab. The receptors come from a human donor with classical Hodgkin lymphoma.

This chain joins TRBV4-1 and TRBJ2-5; 8 nucleotides agree with TRBD1. The CDR3 runs 15 residues. V trimming: 0 bases; J trimming: 5 bases; junction bases outside the gene matches: 5. Per germline, CDR1 MGHRA and CDR2 YSYEKL. The CDR3 here is CASSQDPGQGETQYF. As DNA, the CDR3 is TGCGCCAGCAGCCAAGATCCCGGACAGGGTGAGACCCAGTACTTC.

The chain recombines TRBV5-1 with TRBJ1-2; D is perhaps TRBD1 (6 bases). The CDR3 loop spans 16 amino acids. V was cut by 0 bases and J by 0 bases, with 12 bases left in between. From germline, CDR1 is SGHRS and CDR2 YFSETQ. This CDR3 reads CASSLAAGASNYGYTF. The CDR3 region has the DNA TGCGCCAGCAGCTTGGCCGCAGGGGCGTCTAACTATGGCTACACCTTC.

V and J are TRBV5-1 and TRBJ1-2; the match to TRBD1 covers 9 bases. J lost 5 bases, V lost 1 base, and 12 bases had no gene match. CDR3 length equals 17 residues. Germline V gene data show CDR1 as SGHRS and CDR2 as YFSETQ. CDR3 in DNA: TGCGCCAGCAGCTTGACGGTTATGGACAGGGGCAGTTATGGCTACACCTTC. It is translated as CASSLTVMDRGSYGYTF.

The rearrangement joins TRBV7-8 to TRBJ2-7; no clear D. Germline V gene data show CDR1 as SGHVS and CDR2 as FQNEAQ. This CDR3 is 13 amino acids long. Trimming took off 4 bases at V and 4 bases at J, with 11 bases between the two ends. The CDR3 DNA reads TGTGCCAGCAGCTCAGACACAAAATACGAGCAGTACTTC. This translates into CASSSDTKYEQYF.

The V call is TRBV28, the J call TRBJ2-7; 7 bases agree with TRBD1. After removal of 5 bases from V and 3 bases from J, the junction contained 1 base not matched to a gene. The CDR3 consists of 12 residues. Germline CDR1 MDHEN, CDR2 SYDVKM. CDR3 nucleotide sequence: TGTGCCAGCAGTGGGACAGTCTACGAGCAGTACTTC. This encodes CASSGTVYEQYF.

The chain has TRBV7-9 and TRBJ1-2, with 12 positions matching TRBD1. Germline CDR1 and CDR2: SEHNR and FQNEAQ (reference sequence). The CDR3 contains 15 residues. With 5 bases clipped from V and 6 bases from J, the junction kept 7 bases outside the gene matches. CDR3 sequence: CASSPGTGGANGYTF. Written as DNA, the CDR3 is TGTGCCAGCAGCCCGGGGACAGGGGGCGCGAATGGCTACACCTTC.

The chain carries TRBV7-9 and TRBJ2-2; 7 nucleotides align to TRBD2. This CDR3 is built from 13 residues. The germline V gene has CDR1 SEHNR and CDR2 FQNEAQ (reference sequence). The V and J ends lost 4 bases and 6 bases, in that order; junction bases with no gene match: 2. Here the CDR3 reads CASSSREAGELFF. As DNA, the CDR3 is TGTGCCAGCAGCTCCCGGGAGGCCGGGGAGCTGTTTTTT.

The chain is built from TRBV19 and TRBJ2-3; the match to TRBD2 covers 7 bases. J was trimmed by 6 bases and V by 0 bases; bases with no gene match: 0. Germline V lookup: CDR1 LNHDA, CDR2 SQIVND (reference sequence). This CDR3 has 13 amino acids. The CDR3 region is CASSIDGGDTQYF. The CDR3 nucleotides read TGTGCCAGTAGTATAGACGGGGGGGATACGCAGTATTTT.

The chain combines TRBV4-2 with TRBJ1-3; D remains ambiguous. From germline, CDR1 is LGHNA and CDR2 YNFKEQ. Trimming stripped 0 bases from V and 0 bases from J, with 6 bases between. This CDR3 is 15 amino acids long. The CDR3 region is CASSQDGHSGNTIYF. The CDR3 DNA is TGTGCCAGCAGCCAAGATGGGCACTCTGGAAACACCATATATTTT.

This chain links TRBV19 with TRBJ2-1; the match to TRBD1 covers 11 bases. With V trimmed by 9 bases and J by 7 bases, 8 bases remained unmatched. There are 14 residues in the CDR3. CDR1 and CDR2 (germline): LNHDA, SQIVND (reference sequence). The CDR3 spells CASRADRGLNEQFF. CDR3 coding DNA: TGTGCCAGCCGCGCGGACAGGGGGCTAAATGAGCAGTTCTTC.

J is TRBJ1-1 and V is TRBV27, with D unclear. Germline loops: CDR1 MNHEY, CDR2 SMNVEV (reference sequence). V lost 2 bases and J 1 base, leaving 8 bases between the germline ends. The CDR3 has 14 residues. As DNA, the CDR3 is TGTGCCAGCAGTTTAGATCTAGAGAACACTGAAGCTTTCTTT. Translation gives CASSLDLENTEAFF.

This chain joins TRBV19 and TRBJ1-4; 10 nucleotides agree with TRBD1. Germline CDR1 LNHDA, CDR2 SQIVND (reference sequence). V dropped 4 bases and J dropped 8; count of bases not matched to a gene: 4. The CDR3 covers 14 residues. The CDR3 DNA reads TGTGCCAGTAGTAGGACAGGGGGAGGCGAAAAACTGTTTTTT. Protein sequence: CASSRTGGGEKLFF.

The rearrangement uses TRBV9 and TRBJ2-5, with 10 nucleotides matching TRBD2. Per germline, CDR1 SGDLS and CDR2 YYNGEE. The CDR3 length is 14 residues. With 6 bases clipped from V and 4 bases from J, the junction kept 6 bases outside the gene matches. The chain's CDR3 is CASNLAGELETQYF. The CDR3 nucleotides are TGTGCCAGCAACCTAGCGGGAGAGCTAGAGACCCAGTACTTC.

The chain carries TRBV19 and TRBJ1-5; no clear D. V dropped 2 bases and J dropped 0 bases, with 8 bases sitting between them. Germline V gene lookup returns CDR1 LNHDA and CDR2 SQIVND (reference sequence). The CDR3 is 15 amino acids. CDR3 residues: CASSIMGDSNQPQHF. DNA for the CDR3: TGTGCCAGTAGTATAATGGGTGATAGCAATCAGCCCCAGCATTTT.

The chain employs TRBV4-1 and TRBJ2-7; 7 bases agree with TRBD1. Germline CDR1 reads MGHRA; CDR2 reads YSYEKL. This CDR3 is built from 13 residues. V was pared by 9 bases and J by 5 bases, with 10 bases of the junction left unmatched. The CDR3 loop is CASGHRGHDEQYF. In nucleotides, the CDR3 is TGCGCCAGTGGGCACAGGGGACACGACGAGCAGTACTTC.

The V gene is TRBV5-1, the J gene TRBJ1-5; maybe TRBD1 (5 bases). Deletions cut 0 bases from V and 4 bases from J, with 8 bases between. Germline CDR1 and CDR2: SGHRS and YFSETQ. CDR3 length equals 14 residues. The CDR3 nucleotides are TGCGCCAGCAGCTTGGCGGGACCTAATCAGCCCCAGCATTTT. This codes for CASSLAGPNQPQHF.

This clone showed up just once. Here the CDR3 DNA reads TGTGCCAGCAGACAGGGGAACTTAGGGGAGACCCAGTACTTC. Its translation: CASRQGNLGETQYF. V gene TRBV11-2 combines with J gene TRBJ2-5; TRBD1 aligns across 7 bases. The V segment lost 6 bases and the J segment 5 bases; nucleotides outside the gene matches: 9. Germline assignment: CDR1 SGHAT and CDR2 FQNNGV. The CDR3 is 14 residues long.

V is TRBV7-9 and J is TRBJ1-1; D call uncertain. Germline values: CDR1 SEHNR, CDR2 FQNEAQ (reference sequence). The CDR3 runs to 14 residues. Trimming took off 2 bases at V and 4 bases at J, with 11 bases between the two ends. In DNA form, the CDR3 reads TGTGCCAGCAGCTTATCCCTCCTGCGCACTGAAGCTTTCTTT. It translates to CASSLSLLRTEAFF.

This clone was detected once. CDR3 sequence reads: CASSLARVRSYTF. The CDR3 DNA is TGTGCCAGCAGCTTAGCGCGGGTGCGAAGCTACACCTTC. This chain links TRBV7-2 with TRBJ1-2; D remains ambiguous. This CDR3 has 13 residues. Germline loops: CDR1 SGHTA, CDR2 FQGNSA. Trimming removed 0 bases from V and 9 bases from J, with 11 bases in between.

The chain couples TRBV2 to TRBJ2-1; D is possibly TRBD2 (6 bases). The V gene lost 10 bases and the J gene lost 4 bases, with 14 bases spanning the gap. The CDR3 runs 13 residues. Germline V gene lookup returns CDR1 SNHLY and CDR2 FYNNEI. Here the CDR3 reads CATPRGAYNEQFF. CDR3 in DNA: TGTGCCACCCCGCGGGGAGCTTACAATGAGCAGTTCTTC.

About this clone itself: The junction and the germline gene differ at one end; a read error may be behind it. V usage is TRBV5-8 and J usage is TRBJ1-1; perhaps TRBD1 as D (6 bases). Germline CDR1 reads SGHTS; CDR2 reads YDEGEE. The CDR3 covers 14 residues. The CDR3 region has the DNA TGCGCCAGCAGCCAAGGGGGGGCCTCCACTGAAGCTTTCTTT. This gives the protein CASSQGGASTEAFF.

The chain carries TRBV7-8 and TRBJ2-1; no clear D gene. Trimming left V 7 bases short and J 4 bases short, with 14 bases between. The CDR3 has 14 amino acids. Germline loops: CDR1 SGHVS, CDR2 FQNEAQ. As DNA, the CDR3 is TGTGCCAGCACCCCTTCCCCGGATTACAATGAGCAGTTCTTC. Protein product: CASTPSPDYNEQFF.

The chain carries TRBV7-7 and TRBJ1-5; D is undetermined. Between the trimmed V and J ends, which lost 4 bases and 2 bases, there was a span of 15 bases. The germline V gene encodes CDR1 SSHAT and CDR2 FNYEAQ (reference sequence). The CDR3 is 16 amino acids. CDR3 region: CASSYLKGSGNQPQHF. Here the CDR3 DNA reads TGTGCCAGCAGCTACCTTAAGGGATCGGGCAATCAGCCCCAGCATTTT. Based on the CDR3 plus reference TRBV7-7 and TRBJ1-5, the full variable domain is GAGVSQSPRYKVTKRGQDVTLRCDPISSHATLYWYQQALGQGPEFLTYFNYEAQPDKSGLPSDRFSAERPEGSISTLTIQRTEQRDSAMYRCASSYLKGSGNQPQHFGDGTRLSIL.

The genes are TRBV21-1 and TRBJ2-7. TRBV21-1 represents a pseudogene. This CDR3 contains 16 residues. The chain's CDR3 is CASSKGWYRLAYEQYV. CDR3 bases: TGTGCCAGCAGCAAAGGCTGGTACAGGCTAGCCTACGAGCAGTACGTC.

The chain uses TRBV5-5 and TRBJ2-1; D remains ambiguous. Between the trimmed V and J ends, which lost 0 bases and 5 bases, there was a span of 3 bases. Germline values: CDR1 SGHKS, CDR2 YYEKEE (reference sequence). The CDR3 totals 12 residues. CDR3 bases: TGTGCCAGCAGCTTGGACGACAATGAGCAGTTCTTC. Protein product: CASSLDDNEQFF.

J is TRBJ1-4 and V is TRBV6-1; no reliable D call. The length of the CDR3 is 15 residues. Trimming took 1 base from V and 6 from J, leaving 12 bases between them. The germline V gene has CDR1 MNHNS and CDR2 SASEGT. Here the CDR3 reads CASSEGKGQYEKLFF. The CDR3 nucleotides are TGTGCCAGCAGTGAAGGAAAGGGTCAGTATGAAAAACTGTTTTTT.

The J gene is TRBJ2-7, the V gene TRBV5-1, with D tentatively TRBD1 (6 bases). This CDR3 comprises 13 residues. Trimming took off 0 bases at V and 5 bases at J, with 9 bases between the two ends. Per the germline V gene, CDR1 is SGHRS and CDR2 is YFSETQ. The CDR3 DNA is TGCGCCAGCAGCTTGGCAGGGGTGGACGAGCAGTACGTC. The encoded protein is CASSLAGVDEQYV.

The V and J genes are TRBV7-2 and TRBJ1-1, with 10 bases that match TRBD1. Germline loops: CDR1 SGHTA, CDR2 FQGNSA. This CDR3 spans 12 amino acids. V gave up 4 bases and J gave up 11 bases; unmatched junction bases: 4. The CDR3, as DNA: TGTGCCAGCAGCTGGGGGACAGGGGAGGCTTTCTTT. Its translation: CASSWGTGEAFF. Combining the CDR3 with reference TRBV7-2 and TRBJ1-1 gives the whole variable domain GAGVSQSPSNKVTEKGKDVELRCDPISGHTALYWYRQSLGQGLEFLIYFQGNSAPDKSGLPSDRFSAERTGGSVSTLTIQRTQQEDSAVYLCASSWGTGEAFFGQGTRLTVV.

The V call is TRBV30, the J call TRBJ1-4; no clear D. The CDR3 contains 11 residues. Germline assignment: CDR1 GTSNPN and CDR2 SVGIG (reference sequence). The CDR3 DNA follows: TGTGCTTCTGCCCAGAATGAAAAACTGTTTTTT. Amino acids: CASAQNEKLFF. Together with reference TRBV30 and TRBJ1-4, the CDR3 gives the full variable domain: SQTIHQWPATLVQPVGSPLSLECTVEGTSNPNLYWYRQAAGRGLQLLFYSVGIGQISSEVPQNLSASRPQDRQFILSSKKLLLSDSGFYLCASAQNEKLFFGSGTQLSVL.

This chain connects TRBV20-1 to TRBJ2-7, with D uncertain. The CDR3 spans 11 residues. CDR1 is DFQATT and CDR2 is SNEGSKA in the germline V gene (reference sequence). V was clipped by 2 bases and J by 4 bases, with 6 bases between them. The CDR3 coding sequence is TGCAGTGCTAGACGGGTTTACGAGCAGTACTTC. Encoded protein: CSARRVYEQYF.

V and J are TRBV14 and TRBJ2-3; 7 bases are shared with TRBD2. Germline V gene sequence: CDR1 SGHDN, CDR2 FVKESK. The ends lost 5 bases at V and 6 bases at J; junction bases unmatched: 11. The CDR3 is 15 residues long. The DNA of the CDR3 is TGTGCCAGCAGCGTTGGGACTAACTTGAGGGATACGCAGTATTTT. Translating it yields CASSVGTNLRDTQYF.